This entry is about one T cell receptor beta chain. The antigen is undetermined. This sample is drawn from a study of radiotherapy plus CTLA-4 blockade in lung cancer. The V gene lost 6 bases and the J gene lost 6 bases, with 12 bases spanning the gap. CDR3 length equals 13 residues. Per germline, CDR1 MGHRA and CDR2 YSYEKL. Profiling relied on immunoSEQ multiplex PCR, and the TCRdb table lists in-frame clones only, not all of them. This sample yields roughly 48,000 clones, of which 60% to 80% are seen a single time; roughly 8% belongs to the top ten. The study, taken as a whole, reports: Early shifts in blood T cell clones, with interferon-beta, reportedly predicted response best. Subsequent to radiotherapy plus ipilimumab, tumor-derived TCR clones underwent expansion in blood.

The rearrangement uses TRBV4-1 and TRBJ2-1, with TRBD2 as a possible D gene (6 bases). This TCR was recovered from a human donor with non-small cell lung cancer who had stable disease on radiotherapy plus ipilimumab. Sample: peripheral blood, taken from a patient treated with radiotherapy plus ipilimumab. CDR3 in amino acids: CASSPPGVNEQFF. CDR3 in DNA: TGCGCCAGCAGTCCTCCGGGGGTCAATGAGCAGTTCTTC.